The entry that follows covers one TCR beta chain sequence. A read error may be the cause here, since a much bigger clone is one base away. The template, around 540 ng total RNA, yielded TCR beta cDNA made with a constant-region primer. Three-round nested multiplex PCR performed with slightly modified ARM-PCR produced the TCR beta libraries. Primers for the first two PCR rounds were TRBV1-TRBV30 forward primers and a C-beta reverse primer (approximately 10 cycles per round). Each CDR3 protein gets one entry after TCRdb re-called the multiplex PCR reads with MiXCR. The data show 300,000 to 350,000 distinct CDR3 sequences, almost 65% seen once. This entry is derived from a study of tumor-infiltrating lymphocytes in primary liver carcinoma. The wider study: The five patients, who were men and women, ranged in age from 30 to 69 years. Tumors were staged T1-T3 N0M0 and measured 4.2 to 10 cm across.

The ends lost 3 bases at V and 0 bases at J; junction bases unmatched: 4. Germline V gene lookup returns CDR1 MGHRA and CDR2 YSYEKL. CDR3 length: 15 residues. Extraction also yielded germline DNA, while blood RNA was obtained from unsorted whole blood. Chronic HBV infection, untreated so far, was present in the patients. Peripheral blood, roughly 4.4 milliliters, was collected prior to surgery. This chain joins TRBV4-1 and TRBJ2-7; 8 nucleotides agree with TRBD1. This clonotype was obtained from a middle-aged man with primary liver carcinoma and hepatitis B virus infection. Material for sequencing was peripheral blood. CDR3 in amino acids: CASSQVTGASYEQYF. CDR3 nucleotides: TGCGCCAGCAGCCAGGTGACAGGGGCCTCCTACGAGCAGTACTTC.